This T cell receptor (beta chain) was profiled in a study of blood T cell repertoires in COVID-19. Study background: Donors in the United States, Italy and Spain gave samples during acute or convalescent COVID-19. PBMCs, B-cell-depleted T cells, or T cells provided the cDNA or gDNA that made up the material.

As originally analysed: From reference gene primer amplification, estimates of nucleated cell counts were derived. Measured with immunoSEQ multiplex PCR; TCRdb has only the in-frame clones, and not every one. V and J calls and clone size are those listed in that table; D and trimming were worked out from the DNA. The data show 85,000 to 120,000 clones, around 73% seen once. From germline, CDR1 is SEHNR and CDR2 FQNEAQ (reference sequence). V lost 5 bases to trimming and J lost 5 bases, with 9 bases between them. The CDR3 length is 13 residues. The J gene is TRBJ2-2, the V gene TRBV7-9, with TRBD2 as a possible D gene (6 bases). The sample taken for sequencing was peripheral blood. This clonotype was obtained from a man aged 55 to 69 with active or convalescent COVID-19. The CDR3 nucleotides are TGTGCCAGCAGCCGGAGGGAAACCGGGGAGCTGTTTTTT. Its protein product is CASSRRETGELFF.